This TCR beta chain was retrieved from a study of STAT5B mutations in CD4+ large granular lymphocyte leukemia. Turning to the study itself: Healthy donors showed HLA-associated enrichment of the CDR3 'QG' motif.

Germline trimming cut 6 bases from V and 5 bases from J; bases unmatched to any gene: 12. Germline V lookup: CDR1 SNHLY, CDR2 FYNNEI. The CDR3 is made up of 16 amino acids. Produced via immunoSEQ multiplex PCR; TCRdb's table is partial and in-frame only. Of about 35,000 clones in the sample, about 65% were seen once. This TCR was sampled from a human donor in good health. The chain combines TRBV2 with TRBJ2-5; 10 bases align to TRBD1. Sequencing was carried out using CD4+ T cells from blood buffy coats. The chain's CDR3 is CASSAERTGGLETQYF. The CDR3 DNA reads as TGTGCCAGCAGCGCCGAGAGGACAGGGGGATTGGAGACCCAGTACTTC.